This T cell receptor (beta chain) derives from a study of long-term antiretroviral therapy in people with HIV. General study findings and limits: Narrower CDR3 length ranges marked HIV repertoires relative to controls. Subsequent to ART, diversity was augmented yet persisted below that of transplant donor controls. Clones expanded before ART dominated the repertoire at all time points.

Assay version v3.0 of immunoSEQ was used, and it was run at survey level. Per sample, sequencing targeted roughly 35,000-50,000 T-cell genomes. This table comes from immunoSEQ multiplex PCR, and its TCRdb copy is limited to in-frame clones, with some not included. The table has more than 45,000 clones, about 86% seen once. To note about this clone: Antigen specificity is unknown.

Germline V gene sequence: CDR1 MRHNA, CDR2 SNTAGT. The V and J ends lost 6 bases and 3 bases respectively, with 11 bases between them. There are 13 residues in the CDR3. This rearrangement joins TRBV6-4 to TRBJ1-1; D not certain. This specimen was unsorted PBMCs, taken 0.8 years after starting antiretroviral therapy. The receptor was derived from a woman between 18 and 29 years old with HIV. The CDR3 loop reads CASSLTVYTEAFF. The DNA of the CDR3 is TGTGCCAGCAGCCTCACGGTTTACACTGAAGCTTTCTTT.